The subject of this entry is one T cell receptor (beta chain). Antigen: not known. Other nucleotide sequences from this sample produce the same CDR3. The CDR3 runs 13 residues. Germline CDR1 SGHTA, CDR2 FQGTGA. Trimming left V 4 bases short and J 1 base short, with 7 bases between. At a deep level, the assay was run. Each cell subset's genomic DNA was divided evenly among several immunoSEQ plates. Clones were sequenced by immunoSEQ multiplex PCR, and TCRdb holds only the in-frame ones, with some missing. The sample has about half a million clones; more than 65% are singletons. With unsorted samples, genomic DNA was obtained from 100 million or so PBMCs. This entry belongs to a study of shared clonotypes between healthy human individuals. Findings and limits, study-wide: The study sampled only blood, and tissue repertoires likely differ.

The sequence derives from a woman aged 40 to 50 in good health. Some clones in this sample may be carry-over from other donors' samples. Specimen: PBMCs. The V and J genes are TRBV7-3 and TRBJ1-1, with D uncertain. CDR3: CASSSARNTEAFF. CDR3 in DNA: TGTGCCAGCAGCTCCGCAAGGAACACTGAAGCTTTCTTT.